The rows below give T cell receptor beta chains drawn from one sample of a study of cytomegalovirus exposure and HLA in healthy donors. Sequencing used immunoSEQ multiplex PCR; TCRdb keeps in-frame clones, though not all of them. The sample carries around 200,000 clones, over 70% recorded once. The specimen sequenced was PBMCs. All receptors come from a female donor in good health and CMV-seronegative. The CDR3 runs from the conserved cysteine through the conserved F or W. Each record gives: CDR3 length, V gene, J gene, D gene, clone size, CDR3 DNA, CDR3 protein. D genes are given only for firm matches. Size values are once, few and many counts, or a class for expanded clones, and some rows have none.

len: 13; v_gene: TRBV7-3; j_gene: TRBJ2-1; d_gene: -; abundance: few; CDR3nt: TGTGCCAGCTCCCGGGAGCGGTACAATGAGCAGTTCTTC; CDR3aa: CASSRERYNEQFF
len: 15; v_gene: TRBV7-8; j_gene: TRBJ2-7; d_gene: TRBD1; abundance: -; CDR3nt: TGTGCCAGCAGCTTCGGCACAGGGGTTGTAGGGGAGCAGTACTTC; CDR3aa: CASSFGTGVVGEQYF
len: 11; v_gene: TRBV12-5; j_gene: TRBJ2-7; d_gene: -; abundance: -; CDR3nt: TGTGCTAGTGGTTCAGGCTACGAGCAGTACTTC; CDR3aa: CASGSGYEQYF
len: 14; v_gene: TRBV15; j_gene: TRBJ1-5; d_gene: -; abundance: few; CDR3nt: TGTGCCACCAGCACTGAACAGGTTAATCAGCCCCAGCATTTT; CDR3aa: CATSTEQVNQPQHF
len: 14; v_gene: TRBV27; j_gene: TRBJ2-1; d_gene: -; abundance: -; CDR3nt: TGTGCCAGCAGTTTATATGATCAGAGGAGTGAGCAGTTCTTC; CDR3aa: CASSLYDQRSEQFF
len: 17; v_gene: TRBV7-8; j_gene: TRBJ2-2; d_gene: -; abundance: -; CDR3nt: TGTGCCAGCAGCCCCTCTTTAGCGCGGAAGAACACCGGGGAGCTGTTTTTT; CDR3aa: CASSPSLARKNTGELFF
len: 17; v_gene: TRBV5-1; j_gene: TRBJ1-1; d_gene: -; abundance: -; CDR3nt: TGCGCCAGCAGCTTGACGGGGGGGAGCCTCCGCATGACTGAAGCTTTCTTT; CDR3aa: CASSLTGGSLRMTEAFF
len: 15; v_gene: TRBV2; j_gene: TRBJ2-7; d_gene: -; abundance: few; CDR3nt: TGTGCCTTGGGGGGAAACTCTGGGGCCAGCTACGAGCAGTACTTC; CDR3aa: CALGGNSGASYEQYF
len: 17; v_gene: TRBV28; j_gene: TRBJ1-6; d_gene: -; abundance: -; CDR3nt: TGTGCCAGCAGTTTAATGCTAACCGGGACAAAAAATCGTCCCCTCCACTTT; CDR3aa: CASSLMLTGTKNRPLHF
len: 15; v_gene: TRBV28; j_gene: TRBJ1-2; d_gene: -; abundance: -; CDR3nt: TGTGCCAGCAGTTTCCCCCTGGGCGAGAACTATGGCTACACCTTC; CDR3aa: CASSFPLGENYGYTF
len: 16; v_gene: TRBV5-1; j_gene: TRBJ1-1; d_gene: TRBD1; abundance: -; CDR3nt: TGCGCCAGCAGCTTGGCCCCGGGACAGCCGAACACTGAAGCTTTCTTT; CDR3aa: CASSLAPGQPNTEAFF
len: 16; v_gene: TRBV14; j_gene: TRBJ1-2; d_gene: TRBD1; abundance: -; CDR3nt: TGTGCCAGCAGCCACGAACACAGGGGGCCCTTCGGGGGCTACACCTTC; CDR3aa: CASSHEHRGPFGGYTF
len: 12; v_gene: TRBV30; j_gene: TRBJ2-3; d_gene: TRBD1; abundance: -; CDR3nt: TGTGCCTGGAGTGGACAGGGTTCGGCGCAGTATTTT; CDR3aa: CAWSGQGSAQYF
len: 13; v_gene: TRBV6-6; j_gene: TRBJ1-5; d_gene: TRBD1; abundance: -; CDR3nt: TGTGCCAGCAGTACACAGGGGACTCAGCCCCAGCATTTT; CDR3aa: CASSTQGTQPQHF
len: 14; v_gene: TRBV14; j_gene: TRBJ1-2; d_gene: -; abundance: -; CDR3nt: TGTGCCAGCAGCCAAGCGCGGGCAGCCTATGGCTACACCTTC; CDR3aa: CASSQARAAYGYTF
len: 16; v_gene: TRBV30; j_gene: TRBJ1-2; d_gene: -; abundance: -; CDR3nt: TGTGCCTGGAGTTCTTGGAGGGCCGCGAGACGGTATGGCTACACCTTC; CDR3aa: CAWSSWRAARRYGYTF
len: 13; v_gene: TRBV19; j_gene: TRBJ1-6; d_gene: -; abundance: -; CDR3nt: TGTGCCAGTAGGCGGCAGGGGAATTCACCCCTCCACTTT; CDR3aa: CASRRQGNSPLHF
len: 13; v_gene: TRBV18; j_gene: TRBJ2-6; d_gene: -; abundance: -; CDR3nt: TGTGCCAGCTCGTCAGGTAGGGCCAACGTCCTGACTTTC; CDR3aa: CASSSGRANVLTF
len: 11; v_gene: TRBV7-9; j_gene: TRBJ2-7; d_gene: -; abundance: -; CDR3nt: TGTGCCAGCAGCTTTGGACAGCCGTATACCTTC; CDR3aa: CASSFGQPYTF
len: 18; v_gene: TRBV5-6; j_gene: TRBJ1-5; d_gene: TRBD1; abundance: -; CDR3nt: TGTGCCAGCAGCTTACAGGGGGCCTCTCTCTATAGCAATCAGCCCCGGCATTTT; CDR3aa: CASSLQGASLYSNQPRHF
len: 17; v_gene: TRBV9; j_gene: TRBJ2-3; d_gene: TRBD2; abundance: -; CDR3nt: TGTGCCAGCAGCGAAACTCGGGGGCGGGAGGCCGCAGATACGCAGTATTTT; CDR3aa: CASSETRGREAADTQYF
len: 16; v_gene: TRBV7-9; j_gene: TRBJ2-3; d_gene: -; abundance: -; CDR3nt: TGTGCCAGCAGCTCGCGACAGGCAGATAGCACAGATACGCAGTATTTT; CDR3aa: CASSSRQADSTDTQYF
len: 16; v_gene: TRBV5-1; j_gene: TRBJ1-4; d_gene: TRBD1; abundance: -; CDR3nt: TGCGCCAGCAGCTTGGATAGGACAGGTGTTAATGAAAAACTGTTTTTT; CDR3aa: CASSLDRTGVNEKLFF
len: 14; v_gene: TRBV18; j_gene: TRBJ2-7; d_gene: TRBD2; abundance: -; CDR3nt: TGTGCCAGCTCACCAGGACTAGCTCAGAACGAGCAGTACTTC; CDR3aa: CASSPGLAQNEQYF
len: 15; v_gene: TRBV4-1; j_gene: TRBJ2-7; d_gene: -; abundance: -; CDR3nt: TGCGCCAGCAGCCAAGAGGACAATGTCTCCTACGAGCAGTACTTC; CDR3aa: CASSQEDNVSYEQYF
len: 14; v_gene: TRBV4-1; j_gene: TRBJ1-2; d_gene: -; abundance: -; CDR3nt: TGCGCCAGCAGCCAAGACCCGGATCGGGGTGGCTACACCTTC; CDR3aa: CASSQDPDRGGYTF
len: 15; v_gene: TRBV7-2; j_gene: TRBJ2-3; d_gene: TRBD1; abundance: -; CDR3nt: TGTGCCAGCAGCCCTTCAACAGGGGACACAGATACGCAGTATTTT; CDR3aa: CASSPSTGDTDTQYF
len: 15; v_gene: TRBV7-3; j_gene: TRBJ1-1; d_gene: -; abundance: -; CDR3nt: TGTGCCAGCAGCTTAACGAAATCGGGGAACACTGAAGCTTTCTTT; CDR3aa: CASSLTKSGNTEAFF
len: 12; v_gene: TRBV30; j_gene: TRBJ2-7; d_gene: -; abundance: -; CDR3nt: TGTGCCTGGAGTGGAGAATCCTACGAGCAGTACTTC; CDR3aa: CAWSGESYEQYF
len: 15; v_gene: TRBV7-2; j_gene: TRBJ2-7; d_gene: TRBD1; abundance: -; CDR3nt: TGTGCCAGCACCCTTGGACAGGGGTCCCTCTACGAGCAGTACTTC; CDR3aa: CASTLGQGSLYEQYF
len: 16; v_gene: TRBV15; j_gene: TRBJ2-2; d_gene: TRBD1; abundance: -; CDR3nt: TGTGCCACCAGCAGACGGGACAGGGCGAACACCGGGGAGCTGTTTTTT; CDR3aa: CATSRRDRANTGELFF
len: 14; v_gene: TRBV9; j_gene: TRBJ2-7; d_gene: -; abundance: -; CDR3nt: TGTGCCAGCAGCGTAGGAGCTAGCTCCTACGAGCAGTACTTC; CDR3aa: CASSVGASSYEQYF
len: 12; v_gene: TRBV28; j_gene: TRBJ2-7; d_gene: TRBD1; abundance: few; CDR3nt: TGTGCCAGCACCGGGACAGGTTACGAGCAGTACTTC; CDR3aa: CASTGTGYEQYF
len: 16; v_gene: TRBV19; j_gene: TRBJ1-2; d_gene: -; abundance: -; CDR3nt: TGTGCCAGTATACGCAGCGGGGACAAGTTCTACTATGGCTACACCTTC; CDR3aa: CASIRSGDKFYYGYTF
len: 13; v_gene: TRBV9; j_gene: TRBJ1-1; d_gene: -; abundance: -; CDR3nt: TGTGCCAGCAGCGTCAGGCCAGCTTCTGAAGCTTTCTTT; CDR3aa: CASSVRPASEAFF
len: 14; v_gene: TRBV6-5; j_gene: TRBJ1-4; d_gene: -; abundance: few; CDR3nt: TGTGCCAGCAGAAAACAGGGTAGGAAAGAAAAACTGTTTTTT; CDR3aa: CASRKQGRKEKLFF
len: 11; v_gene: TRBV19; j_gene: TRBJ1-6; d_gene: -; abundance: -; CDR3nt: TGTGCCCTAGAAGCCAATTCACCCCTCCACTTT; CDR3aa: CALEANSPLHF
len: 17; v_gene: TRBV7-2; j_gene: TRBJ2-7; d_gene: TRBD1; abundance: -; CDR3nt: TGTGCCAGCAGCTTAGGACCACCGGGACAGGGTATGTACGAGCAGTACTTC; CDR3aa: CASSLGPPGQGMYEQYF
len: 16; v_gene: TRBV4-3; j_gene: TRBJ1-4; d_gene: TRBD1; abundance: -; CDR3nt: TGCGCCAGCAGCCACGGACAGGGGGCACTAAATGAAAAACTGTTTTTT; CDR3aa: CASSHGQGALNEKLFF
len: 15; v_gene: TRBV7-8; j_gene: TRBJ1-3; d_gene: -; abundance: -; CDR3nt: TGTGCCAGCGCTAGGGTGGACTCTCCTGGAAACACCATATATTTT; CDR3aa: CASARVDSPGNTIYF
len: 15; v_gene: TRBV5-1; j_gene: TRBJ1-5; d_gene: TRBD1; abundance: -; CDR3nt: TGCGCCAGCAGCTTCGGGACAGGAGGCGTGCAGCCCCAGCATTTT; CDR3aa: CASSFGTGGVQPQHF
len: 14; v_gene: TRBV19; j_gene: TRBJ1-1; d_gene: -; abundance: few; CDR3nt: TGTGCCAGTAGTACTACCCCAGGGGCCACTGAAGCTTTCTTT; CDR3aa: CASSTTPGATEAFF
len: 18; v_gene: TRBV5-4; j_gene: TRBJ2-7; d_gene: -; abundance: -; CDR3nt: TGTGCCAGCAGCTTGGCGGCGGCCCGGGGTGGGGTAGCCTACGAGCAGTACTTC; CDR3aa: CASSLAAARGGVAYEQYF
len: 15; v_gene: TRBV7-9; j_gene: TRBJ2-5; d_gene: TRBD2; abundance: once; CDR3nt: TGTGCCAGCAGCTCGTTAGCGGGAGTACAAGAGACCCAGTACTTC; CDR3aa: CASSSLAGVQETQYF
len: 15; v_gene: TRBV6-5; j_gene: TRBJ2-2; d_gene: -; abundance: -; CDR3nt: TGTGCCAGCAGTTTGATGCCTAGCAAGGTCGGGGAGCTGTTTTTT; CDR3aa: CASSLMPSKVGELFF
len: 14; v_gene: TRBV6-5; j_gene: TRBJ1-3; d_gene: -; abundance: -; CDR3nt: TGTGCCAGCAGTTACTCGTCCAGAGGAAACACCATATATTTT; CDR3aa: CASSYSSRGNTIYF
len: 12; v_gene: TRBV29-1; j_gene: TRBJ2-3; d_gene: -; abundance: -; CDR3nt: TGCAGCGTTGACGAGGGAGCAGATACGCAGTATTTT; CDR3aa: CSVDEGADTQYF
len: 14; v_gene: TRBV15; j_gene: TRBJ1-1; d_gene: -; abundance: once; CDR3nt: TGTGCCACCAGCAGGGACCGCGGGAGCGCTGAAGCTTTCTTT; CDR3aa: CATSRDRGSAEAFF
len: 15; v_gene: TRBV28; j_gene: TRBJ1-5; d_gene: -; abundance: -; CDR3nt: TGTGCCAGCAGACGCTACAGGGTGGGCAATCAGCCCCAGCATTTT; CDR3aa: CASRRYRVGNQPQHF
len: 16; v_gene: TRBV9; j_gene: TRBJ2-3; d_gene: -; abundance: -; CDR3nt: TGTGCCAGCAGCGTCCCTAAGAACAGCGGGACAGATACGCAGTATTTT; CDR3aa: CASSVPKNSGTDTQYF
len: 15; v_gene: TRBV7-2; j_gene: TRBJ2-2; d_gene: TRBD2; abundance: few; CDR3nt: TGTGCCAGCAGCACCGGACTAGCGGGAGAGGGGGAGCTGTTTTTT; CDR3aa: CASSTGLAGEGELFF
len: 15; v_gene: TRBV4-1; j_gene: TRBJ1-1; d_gene: TRBD1; abundance: -; CDR3nt: TGCGCCAGCAGCCCCCGGGACAGGGGGAACACTGAAGCTTTCTTT; CDR3aa: CASSPRDRGNTEAFF
len: 16; v_gene: TRBV18; j_gene: TRBJ2-1; d_gene: -; abundance: once; CDR3nt: TGTGCCAGCTCCTACCGTGGGGACTTACCCTACAATGAGCAGTTCTTC; CDR3aa: CASSYRGDLPYNEQFF
len: 13; v_gene: TRBV7-3; j_gene: TRBJ1-1; d_gene: TRBD1; abundance: -; CDR3nt: TGTGCCAGCAGCCCCCGGGACAGGGATAGGGCTTTCTTT; CDR3aa: CASSPRDRDRAFF
len: 15; v_gene: TRBV28; j_gene: TRBJ2-4; d_gene: TRBD1; abundance: -; CDR3nt: TGTGCCAGCAGTTTGGCCATGACAGGGGAGGACATTCAGTACTTC; CDR3aa: CASSLAMTGEDIQYF